Included here is one T cell receptor beta chain sequence, with context. Clones were sequenced by immunoSEQ multiplex PCR, and TCRdb holds only the in-frame ones, with some missing. The table records about 230,000 clones, 81% of them present only once. This sample is drawn from a study of blood T cell repertoires in COVID-19. Germline CDR1 and CDR2: SEHNR and FQNEAQ (reference sequence). There are 16 residues in the CDR3. V was pared by 7 bases and J by 6 bases, with 22 bases between. The chain combines TRBV7-9 with TRBJ2-1, with a possible D match to TRBD2 (6 bases). This clonotype was obtained from an elderly woman with COVID-19, enrolled during active disease. The sample comprised peripheral blood. CDR3 nucleotide sequence: TGTGCCAGCATCCGACCGGGGCAGCGGGTCTCCAATGAGCAGTTCTTC. Translated, it gives CASIRPGQRVSNEQFF.